These 14 T cell receptor beta chains came from one sample sequenced in a study of blood T cells in healthy people across ages. The second PCR ran roughly 6 to 11 cycles with a sample-barcoded 5' primer and J-beta primers. MiXCR was run by TCRdb on the 5' RACE reads, yielding one entry per CDR3 protein. Of roughly 1,700,000 distinct CDR3 sequences listed, roughly 27% are singletons. Sample: blood. All receptors derive from a woman aged 30 to 39 in good health.

The rearrangement joins TRBV5-1 to TRBJ1-1, with no clear D. The CDR3 spans 16 residues. CDR1 SGHRS and CDR2 YFSETQ come from the germline V gene. Trimming left V 5 bases short and J 7 bases short, with 24 bases between. DNA of the CDR3: TGCGCCAGCAGTCTGATAATGGGGAGGCCCCTGTTTGAAGCTTTCTTT. Its protein is CASSLIMGRPLFEAFF.

This clonotype came up many times. J is TRBJ1-2 and V is TRBV10-2; 7 nucleotides align to TRBD1. The germline V gene has CDR1 WSHSY and CDR2 SAAADI. V was clipped by 2 bases and J by 4 bases; unmatched bases: 13. CDR3 length: 17 residues. CDR3 in DNA: TGCGCCAGCAGTGAGATGGGGACAGCCTCTTTCGGCTATGGCTACACCTTC. It codes for CASSEMGTASFGYGYTF.

There are a few counts of this clonotype. V gene TRBV5-5 combines with J gene TRBJ2-7, with 8 bases matching TRBD1. J lost 0 bases, V lost 4 bases, and 9 bases had no gene match. This CDR3 has 16 amino acids. Germline V CDR1 and CDR2: SGHKS, YYEKEE (reference sequence). Here the CDR3 reads CASSALTGTGSYEQYF. The CDR3 DNA reads as TGTGCCAGCAGCGCACTAACCGGGACAGGCTCCTACGAGCAGTACTTC.

Written as DNA, the CDR3 is TGTGCCGGCGGCAACGGACTAGCGGGGGGGCCGGGGGAGCAGTTCTTC. Translating it yields CAGGNGLAGGPGEQFF. This chain links TRBV2 with TRBJ2-1; TRBD2 aligns across 15 bases. The V and J ends lost 11 bases and 10 bases, in that order; junction bases with no gene match: 15. CDR3 length: 16 amino acids. Looked up from germline, CDR1 is SNHLY and CDR2 is FYNNEI.

Worth noting for this clonotype: Compared with germline, one end of the junction differs, possibly owing to a read error. The rearrangement links TRBV15 to TRBJ2-7; the D gene is possibly TRBD2 (6 bases). The CDR3 spans 15 residues. CDR1 is LNHNV and CDR2 is YYDKDF in the germline V gene (reference sequence). The CDR3 is CAISRDAGTTYEQYF. For the CDR3, the DNA is TGTGCCATCAGCAGAGATGCGGGGACGACCTACGAGCAGTACTTC.

This clonotype was observed many times. The V and J genes are TRBV29-1 and TRBJ2-7; 8 nucleotides line up with TRBD1. V was clipped by 2 bases and J by 2 bases; unmatched bases: 2. The CDR3 totals 13 residues. Germline V gene sequence: CDR1 SQVTM, CDR2 ANQGSEA. The CDR3 region has the DNA TGCAGCGTTGAAACGGGACAGGCCTACGAGCAGTACTTC. Protein sequence: CSVETGQAYEQYF.

There are many counts of this clonotype. This chain uses TRBV6-1 with TRBJ2-1; 14 bases are shared with TRBD2. Trimming removed 6 bases from V and 0 bases from J; junction bases left unmatched: 10. The CDR3 contains 19 residues. CDR1 MNHNS and CDR2 SASEGT come from the germline V gene. The CDR3 DNA reads TGTGCCAGCAGGTCCGGGACTAGCGGGAGAGGAAGCTCCTACAATGAGCAGTTCTTC. Translating it yields CASRSGTSGRGSSYNEQFF.

This clonotype was observed a few times. The chain links TRBV7-2 to TRBJ2-1; D gene unclear. The CDR3 runs 16 residues. The germline V and J ends were trimmed by 1 base and 2 bases, with 12 bases remaining between them. Germline CDR1 reads SGHTA; CDR2 reads FQGNSA. CDR3 DNA sequence: TGTGCCAGCAGCTTAGGATCCGGAGAGGCCTACAATGAGCAGTTCTTC. Encoded protein: CASSLGSGEAYNEQFF.

The table lists this clonotype with a few counts. The chain joins TRBV20-1 to TRBJ2-5; a possible D gene is TRBD1 (5 bases). The CDR3 is made up of 13 amino acids. Trimming removed 6 bases from V and 2 bases from J, with 13 bases in between. Per the germline V gene, CDR1 is DFQATT and CDR2 is SNEGSKA (reference sequence). CDR3 loop: CSAEGVPQETQYF. The DNA of the CDR3 is TGCAGTGCCGAAGGGGTACCTCAAGAGACCCAGTACTTC.

The chain recombines TRBV3-1 with TRBJ2-1; 10 nucleotides line up with TRBD2. The V gene's germline CDR1 is LGHDT and CDR2 YNNKEL (reference sequence). This CDR3 contains 16 residues. Trimming cost V 2 bases and J 6 bases; bases outside gene matches: 7. The CDR3 protein is CASSQRRAGGFNEQFF. The CDR3 bases are TGTGCCAGCAGCCAAAGGCGAGCGGGGGGGTTCAATGAGCAGTTCTTC.

Worth noting for this clonotype: The junction and the germline gene differ at one end; a read error may be behind it. The chain recombines TRBV6-5 with TRBJ1-4; 7 bases agree with TRBD1. CDR3 size: 14 residues. The germline V gene has CDR1 MNHEY and CDR2 SVGAGI. The CDR3 coding sequence is TGTGCCTGCAGGGACAGTTTAAGAGGTGAAAAACTGTTTTTT. It yields the protein CACRDSLRGEKLFF.

This clonotype was recorded once. V usage is TRBV7-9 and J usage is TRBJ2-5; 11 positions agree with TRBD2. V shed 11 bases, J shed 5 bases, and the junction held 10 bases outside the gene matches. Germline loops: CDR1 SEHNR, CDR2 FQNEAQ (reference sequence). The CDR3 loop spans 14 amino acids. CDR3 sequence: CALRTSGFGETQYF. CDR3 bases: TGTGCCTTGCGGACTAGCGGGTTCGGTGAGACCCAGTACTTC.

This clonotype was seen a few times. The chain links TRBV7-2 to TRBJ2-7; TRBD1 is a possible D gene (6 bases). V lost 1 base, J lost 2 bases, and 12 bases lay in between. The CDR3 is 15 residues long. Germline lookup yields CDR1 SGHTA and CDR2 FQGNSA. The CDR3 DNA follows: TGTGCCAGCAGCTTAGAGGCAGGGGTAGCCTACGAGCAGTACTTC. This gives the protein CASSLEAGVAYEQYF.

Ten or more counts support this clonotype. CDR3 DNA sequence: TGTGCCATCAGTTCCAGCGGGATAGCGAACACCGGGGAGCTGTTTTTT. This translates into CAISSSGIANTGELFF. The rearrangement links TRBV10-3 to TRBJ2-2; TRBD2 matches at 7 bases. V was clipped by 5 bases and J by 0 bases; unmatched bases: 6. Germline V CDR1 and CDR2: ENHRY, SYGVKD. The CDR3 extends over 16 amino acids.